The 10 T cell receptor beta chains reported below all come from one sample, sequenced in a study of T-cell memory formation after mild COVID-19. A single record per CDR3 protein comes from TCRdb applying MiXCR to the 5' RACE reads. This table has some 440,000 distinct CDR3 sequences, approximately 23% appearing once. The material sequenced was PBMCs or a T cell subset sorted from them (not recorded which). Receptors were obtained from an adult woman who had mild COVID-19 (a few samples of this study predate the infection). Cell type and time point are not known.

The chain has TRBV5-6 and TRBJ1-5; a possible D gene is TRBD1 (6 bases). V was cut by 4 bases and J by 7 bases, with 27 bases left in between. CDR3 length: 18 amino acids. Germline CDR1 SGHDT, CDR2 YYEEEE. The CDR3 DNA follows: TGTGCCAGCAGCACCTTCCGGGACAAGACCCACCTTTCGCAGCCCCAGCATTTT. Translating it yields CASSTFRDKTHLSQPQHF.

This chain connects TRBV21-1 to TRBJ2-4; the D call in the table, TRBD2, was not verified against the DNA. TRBV21-1 is assigned pseudogene status. The CDR3 contains 19 residues. The CDR3 loop reads CASSKESSGGALAKNIQYF. The CDR3 region has the DNA TGTGCCAGCAGCAAAGAGAGTAGCGGGGGGGCTCTGGCCAAAAACATTCAGTACTTC.

This sequence joins TRBV14 and TRBJ1-4; perhaps TRBD1 as D (5 bases). Germline CDR1 reads SGHDN; CDR2 reads FVKESK. The CDR3 consists of 15 residues. Deletions cut 5 bases from V and 3 bases from J, with 13 bases between. This CDR3 is CASSSRDGANEKLFF. CDR3 bases: TGTGCCAGCAGCTCCCGGGACGGAGCTAATGAAAAACTGTTTTTT.

This clonotype has just a few counts. The chain is built from TRBV29-1 and TRBJ2-5, with D uncertain. The CDR3 runs to 12 residues. Germline CDR1 is SQVTM and CDR2 is ANQGSEA. Trimming took 5 bases from V and 5 from J, leaving 12 bases between them. CDR3 DNA: TGCAGCGTTCTCGGGTTTGGGGAGACCCAGTACTTC. Translated, it gives CSVLGFGETQYF.

This chain joins TRBV20-1 and TRBJ1-6, with TRBD1 as a possible D gene (5 bases). The CDR3 spans 15 residues. Germline V gene data show CDR1 as DFQATT and CDR2 as SNEGSKA (reference sequence). The V and J ends lost 1 base and 4 bases respectively, with 11 bases between them. In DNA form, the CDR3 reads TGCAGTGCTAGAGCCCCAGGGCAATATAATTCACCCCTCCACTTT. This codes for CSARAPGQYNSPLHF.

This CDR3 is CASSYGTGNEKLFF. The CDR3 nucleotides are TGCGCCAGCAGCTACGGGACAGGCAATGAAAAACTGTTTTTT. The genes are TRBV5-1 and TRBJ1-4; TRBD1 aligns across 8 bases. This CDR3 spans 14 amino acids. Germline assignment: CDR1 SGHRS and CDR2 YFSETQ. J was trimmed by 5 bases and V by 3 bases; bases with no gene match: 3.

This clonotype came up a few times. The chain couples TRBV29-1 to TRBJ2-7, with D possibly matching TRBD2 (5 bases). CDR3 length: 12 amino acids. Trimming removed 3 bases at V and 2 bases at J, with 8 bases between. Germline values: CDR1 SQVTM, CDR2 ANQGSEA. The CDR3 bases are TGCAGCGTTGAGGTGGGAGCCTACGAGCAGTACTTC. It is translated as CSVEVGAYEQYF.

This clonotype was detected many times. The V call is TRBV5-1, the J call TRBJ2-3; no reliable D call. CDR1 SGHRS and CDR2 YFSETQ come from the germline V gene. Trimming stripped 1 base from V and 6 bases from J, with 9 bases between. The CDR3 extends over 13 amino acids. The CDR3 region is CASSLLDGDTQYF. The CDR3 nucleotides read TGCGCCAGCAGCTTGCTAGACGGGGATACGCAGTATTTT.

The sample holds a few counts of this clonotype. This chain connects TRBV12-3 or TRBV12-4 to TRBJ2-2; TRBD2 might be the D (6 bases). This CDR3 region has 16 residues. V was trimmed by 7 bases and J by 1 base, leaving 16 bases between them. Written as DNA, the CDR3 is TGTGCCAGCACGAACCAGGCGGGGAGGAACACCGGGGAGCTGTTTTTT. This encodes CASTNQAGRNTGELFF.

This clonotype has ten or more counts. Mismatch with germline at one junction end may stem from a read error. V gene TRBV4-1 combines with J gene TRBJ1-1; no firm D call. Germline V gene data show CDR1 as MGHRA and CDR2 as YSYEKL. The CDR3 loop spans 12 amino acids. CDR3 sequence reads: CASSQVNTEAFF. DNA for the CDR3: TGTGCCAGCAGCCAGGTGAACACTGAAGCTTTCTTT.